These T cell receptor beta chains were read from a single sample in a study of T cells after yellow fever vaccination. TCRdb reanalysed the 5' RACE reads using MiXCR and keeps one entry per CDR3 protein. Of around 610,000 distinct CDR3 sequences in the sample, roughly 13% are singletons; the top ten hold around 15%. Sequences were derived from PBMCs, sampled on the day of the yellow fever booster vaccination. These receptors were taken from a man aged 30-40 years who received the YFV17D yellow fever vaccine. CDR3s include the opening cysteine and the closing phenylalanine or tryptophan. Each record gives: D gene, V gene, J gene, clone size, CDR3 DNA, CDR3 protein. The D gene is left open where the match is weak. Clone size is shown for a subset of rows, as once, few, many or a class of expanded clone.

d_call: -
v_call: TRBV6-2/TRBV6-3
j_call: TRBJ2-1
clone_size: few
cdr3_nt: TGTGCCAGCAGTTACGGTCTAGCCTATGAGCAGTTCTTC
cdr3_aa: CASSYGLAYEQFF

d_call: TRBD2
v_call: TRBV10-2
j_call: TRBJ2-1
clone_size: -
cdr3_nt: TGCGCCAGCAGAGATCCGATCCTAGCGGGAGACCACAATGAGCAGTTCTTC
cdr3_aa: CASRDPILAGDHNEQFF

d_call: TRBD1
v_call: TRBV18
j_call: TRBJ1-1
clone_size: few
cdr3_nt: TGTGCCAGCTCACCACGCGGGACAGGGCGAACTGAAGCTTTCTTT
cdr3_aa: CASSPRGTGRTEAFF

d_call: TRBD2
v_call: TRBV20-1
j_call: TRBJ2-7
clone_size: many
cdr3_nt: TGCAGTGCTAGGGGGGCGGGAGGGTCCTACGAGCAGTACTTC
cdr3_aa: CSARGAGGSYEQYF

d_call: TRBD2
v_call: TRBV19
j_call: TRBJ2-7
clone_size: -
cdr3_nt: TGTGCCAGTAGTCTGCTTTGCCCAACCACCGGACTAGCGGGAGTGTGTGAGCAGTACTTC
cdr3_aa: CASSLLCPTTGLAGVCEQYF

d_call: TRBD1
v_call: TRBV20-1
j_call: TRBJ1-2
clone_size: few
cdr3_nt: TGCAGTTTCAGGGGGACAGATCTCTACTATGGCTACACCTTC
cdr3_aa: CSFRGTDLYYGYTF

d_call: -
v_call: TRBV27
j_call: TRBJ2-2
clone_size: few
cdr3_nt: TGTGCCAGCAGTCTCTATGGGATCGGGGAGCTGTTTTTT
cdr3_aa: CASSLYGIGELFF

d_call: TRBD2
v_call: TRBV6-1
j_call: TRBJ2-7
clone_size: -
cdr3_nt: TGTGCCAGCAGTCTCAACTTCGGCGGGAGCTTAGACGAGCAGTACTTC
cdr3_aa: CASSLNFGGSLDEQYF

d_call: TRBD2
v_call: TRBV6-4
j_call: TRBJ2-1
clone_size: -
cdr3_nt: TGTGCCAGCAGTGTTACCGGGAGGGTTTACAATGAGCAGTTCTTC
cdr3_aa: CASSVTGRVYNEQFF

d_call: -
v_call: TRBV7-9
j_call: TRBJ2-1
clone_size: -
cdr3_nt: TGTGCCAGCAGCACTCACCGAACCCGGAGGGAGCAGTTCTTC
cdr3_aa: CASSTHRTRREQFF

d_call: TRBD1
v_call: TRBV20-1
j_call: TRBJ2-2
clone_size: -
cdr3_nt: TGCAGTGGACAGGGTCTCACCGGGGAGCTGTTTTTT
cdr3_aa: CSGQGLTGELFF

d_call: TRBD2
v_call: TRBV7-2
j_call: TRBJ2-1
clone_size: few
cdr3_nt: TGTGCCAGCAGCTTATCAGCGGGAGACCCTGAGCAGTTCTTC
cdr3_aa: CASSLSAGDPEQFF

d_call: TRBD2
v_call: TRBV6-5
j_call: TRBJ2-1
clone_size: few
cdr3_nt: TGTGCCAGCAGTTACCTAGGACTAGCGGAGATTTACAATGAGCAGTTCTTC
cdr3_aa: CASSYLGLAEIYNEQFF

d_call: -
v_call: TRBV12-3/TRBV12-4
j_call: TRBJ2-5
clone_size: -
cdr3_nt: TGTGCCAGCAGCCGACCTTATGCAATCGAGACCCAGTACTTC
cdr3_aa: CASSRPYAIETQYF

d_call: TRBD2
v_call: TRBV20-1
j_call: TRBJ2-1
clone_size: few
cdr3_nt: TGCAGTGTCACACCGGGACTAGCTGACACTTGGAATGAGCAGTTCTTC
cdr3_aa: CSVTPGLADTWNEQFF

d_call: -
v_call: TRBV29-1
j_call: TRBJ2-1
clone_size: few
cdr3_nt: TGCAGCGTTGATCTGGGGGCGGGTGACTGGGATGAGCAGTTCTTC
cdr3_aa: CSVDLGAGDWDEQFF

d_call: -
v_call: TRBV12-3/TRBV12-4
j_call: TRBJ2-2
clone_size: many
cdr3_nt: TGTGCCAGCAGGGGGGCAACGAACACCGGGGAGCTGTTTTTT
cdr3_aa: CASRGATNTGELFF

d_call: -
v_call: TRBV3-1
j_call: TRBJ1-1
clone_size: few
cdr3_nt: TGTGCCAGCAGCCATGTCGCGAACACTGAAGCTTTCTTT
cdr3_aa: CASSHVANTEAFF

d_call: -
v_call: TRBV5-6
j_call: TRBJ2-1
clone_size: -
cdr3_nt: TGTGCCAGCAGCTTGGATCAGGGTAGCTCCTACAATGAGCAGTTCTTC
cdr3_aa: CASSLDQGSSYNEQFF

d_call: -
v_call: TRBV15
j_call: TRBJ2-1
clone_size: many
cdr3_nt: TGTGCCACCAGCCTTCCCGGCCCCCGCCTCTCCAATGAGCAGTTCTTC
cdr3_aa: CATSLPGPRLSNEQFF

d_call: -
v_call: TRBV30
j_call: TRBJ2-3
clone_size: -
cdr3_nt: TGTGCCTGGAGTAGCAGGTCTGGGGATACGCAGTATTTT
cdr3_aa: CAWSSRSGDTQYF

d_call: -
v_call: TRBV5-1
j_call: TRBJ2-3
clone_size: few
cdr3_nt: TGCGCCAGCAGTGTACGCGCTCTCACAGATACGCAGTATTTT
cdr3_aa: CASSVRALTDTQYF

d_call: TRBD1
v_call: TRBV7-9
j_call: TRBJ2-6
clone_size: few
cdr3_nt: TGTGCCAGCCCCCGGGACAGGGGGACTACTGGGGCCAACGTCCTGACTTTC
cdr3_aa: CASPRDRGTTGANVLTF

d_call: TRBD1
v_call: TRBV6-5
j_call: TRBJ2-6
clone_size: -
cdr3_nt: TGTGCCAGCAGTTCTCGGGACAGGGTGTCCCCTGGGGCCAACGTCCTGACTTTC
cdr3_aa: CASSSRDRVSPGANVLTF

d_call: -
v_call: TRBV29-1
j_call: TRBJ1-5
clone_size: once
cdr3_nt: TGCAGCGTTGCTTCGGGTAGCAATCAGCCCCAGCATTTT
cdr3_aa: CSVASGSNQPQHF

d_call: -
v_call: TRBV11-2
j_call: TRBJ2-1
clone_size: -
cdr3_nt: TGTGCCAGCAGCTTTGGTGCTGATGAGCAGTTCTTC
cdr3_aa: CASSFGADEQFF

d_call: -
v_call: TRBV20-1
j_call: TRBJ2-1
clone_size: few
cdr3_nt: TGCAGTGCACCAAGCCCGTTAATAGGGCAGTTCTTC
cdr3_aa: CSAPSPLIGQFF

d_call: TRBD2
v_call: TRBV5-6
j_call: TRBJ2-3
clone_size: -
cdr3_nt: TGTGCCTCTACTAGCGGGAGCCCAGATACGCAGTATTTT
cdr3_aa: CASTSGSPDTQYF

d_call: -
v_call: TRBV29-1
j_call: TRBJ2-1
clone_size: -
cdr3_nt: TGCAGCGTTCCATCCCAGGCCGCTGAGGGTAAGCAGTTCTTC
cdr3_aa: CSVPSQAAEGKQFF

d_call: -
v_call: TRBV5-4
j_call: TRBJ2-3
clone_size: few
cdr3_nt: TGTGCCAGCAGAAGACTAGGTTTGGACACAGATACGCAGTATTTT
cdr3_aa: CASRRLGLDTDTQYF

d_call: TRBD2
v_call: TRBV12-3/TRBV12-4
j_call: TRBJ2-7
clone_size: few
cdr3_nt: TGTGCCAGCAGTTTCCGCGGGAGGGGCTACGAGCAGTACTTC
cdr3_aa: CASSFRGRGYEQYF

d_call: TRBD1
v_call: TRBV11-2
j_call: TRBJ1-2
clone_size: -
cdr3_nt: TGTGCCAGCAGCTTAGAAGTCCGGACAGGGCGTAACTATGGCTACACCTTC
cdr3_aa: CASSLEVRTGRNYGYTF

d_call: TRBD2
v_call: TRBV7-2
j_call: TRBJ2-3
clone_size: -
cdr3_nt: TGTGCCAGCAGCTTAAGCGGGAGTACGTCAGATACGCAGTATTTT
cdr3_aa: CASSLSGSTSDTQYF

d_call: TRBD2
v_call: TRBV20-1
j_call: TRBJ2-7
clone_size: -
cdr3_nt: TGCAGTGCCGGACTAGCGGTGGAGTACGAGCAGTACTTC
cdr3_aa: CSAGLAVEYEQYF

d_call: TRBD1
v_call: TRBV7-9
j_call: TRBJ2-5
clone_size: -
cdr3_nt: TGTGCCAGCAGCTTACTCGGGACAGGGGGAAGGGAGACCCAGTACTTC
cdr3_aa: CASSLLGTGGRETQYF

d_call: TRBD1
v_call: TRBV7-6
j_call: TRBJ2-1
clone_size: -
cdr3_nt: TGTGCCAGCAGCTACGGGACAGCCTACAATGAGCAGTTCTTC
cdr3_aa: CASSYGTAYNEQFF

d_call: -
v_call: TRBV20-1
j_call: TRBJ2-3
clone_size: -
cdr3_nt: TGCAGTGCCGCCAAACAGGGTCTCGGGAGAATTGTCACAGATACGCAGTATTTT
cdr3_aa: CSAAKQGLGRIVTDTQYF

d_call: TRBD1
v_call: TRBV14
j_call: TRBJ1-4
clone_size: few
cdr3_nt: TGTGCCAGCAGCCCTGCCCGGACAGGTGGTGAAAAACTGTTTTTT
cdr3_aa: CASSPARTGGEKLFF

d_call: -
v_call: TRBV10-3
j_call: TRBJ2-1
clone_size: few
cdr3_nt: TGTGCCATCAGTGAGTCGAAAGGTTCGGCAGTTCAGTTCTTC
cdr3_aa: CAISESKGSAVQFF

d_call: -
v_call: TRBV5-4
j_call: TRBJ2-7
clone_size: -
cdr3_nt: TGTGCCAGCAGCTTTTGGGGACAAGAAAAAGAGGGGCAGTACTTC
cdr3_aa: CASSFWGQEKEGQYF

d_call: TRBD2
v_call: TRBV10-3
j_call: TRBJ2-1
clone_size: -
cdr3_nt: TGTGCCATAGCGGGAGATATATACAATGAGCAGTTCTTC
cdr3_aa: CAIAGDIYNEQFF

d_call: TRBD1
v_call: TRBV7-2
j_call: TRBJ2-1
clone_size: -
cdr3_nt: TGTGCCAGCAGCTTAGCTGAGGGACAGAACGAGCAGTTCTTC
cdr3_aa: CASSLAEGQNEQFF

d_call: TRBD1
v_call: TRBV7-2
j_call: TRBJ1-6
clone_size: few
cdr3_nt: TGTGCCAGCAGCTTAGCAGGACAGGGTGGCACCTATAATTCACCCCTCCACTTT
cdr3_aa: CASSLAGQGGTYNSPLHF

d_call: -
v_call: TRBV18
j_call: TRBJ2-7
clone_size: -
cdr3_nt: TGTGCCAGCTCCCTTGTTAGCGGTACGCACGAGCAGTACTTC
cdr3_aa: CASSLVSGTHEQYF

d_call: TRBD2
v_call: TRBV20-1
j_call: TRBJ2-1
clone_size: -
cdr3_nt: TGCAGTGCTCGGACTAGCGGGAGGTGGTACAATGAGCAGTTCTTC
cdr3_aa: CSARTSGRWYNEQFF

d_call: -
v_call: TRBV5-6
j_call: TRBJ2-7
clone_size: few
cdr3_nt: TGTGCCAGCAGCTTTGGAGACATCTCCTACGAGCAGTACTTC
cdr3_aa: CASSFGDISYEQYF

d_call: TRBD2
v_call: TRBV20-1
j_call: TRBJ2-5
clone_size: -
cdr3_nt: TGCAGTGCTTTTTCAAACACCGGGGGGGAGACCCAGTACTTC
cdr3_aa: CSAFSNTGGETQYF

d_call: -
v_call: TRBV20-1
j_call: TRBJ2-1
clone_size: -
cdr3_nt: TGCAGTGCTATACTAGTAGATAATGAGCAGTTCTTC
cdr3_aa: CSAILVDNEQFF

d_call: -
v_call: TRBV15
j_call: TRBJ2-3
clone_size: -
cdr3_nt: TGTGCTACCGCTTTTCTACTAGGGTCAACAGATACGCAGTATTTT
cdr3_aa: CATAFLLGSTDTQYF

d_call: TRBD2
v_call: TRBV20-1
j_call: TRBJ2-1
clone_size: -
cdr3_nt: TGCAGTGCACCAACTAGCGGGATTGACAATGAGCAGTTCTTC
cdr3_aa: CSAPTSGIDNEQFF

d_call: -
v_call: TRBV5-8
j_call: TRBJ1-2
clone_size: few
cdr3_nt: TGTGCCAGCAGCCGACAGGCAAACTATGGCTACACCTTC
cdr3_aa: CASSRQANYGYTF

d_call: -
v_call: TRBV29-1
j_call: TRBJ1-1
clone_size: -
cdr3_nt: TGCAGCGTTGATGACGGTGGTACTGAAGCTTTCTTT
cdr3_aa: CSVDDGGTEAFF

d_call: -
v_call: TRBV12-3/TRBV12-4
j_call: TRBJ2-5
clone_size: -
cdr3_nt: TGTGCCAGCAGTTTTGGGACATCCCAAGAGACCCAGTACTTC
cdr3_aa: CASSFGTSQETQYF

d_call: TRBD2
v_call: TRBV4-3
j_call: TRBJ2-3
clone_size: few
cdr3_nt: TGCGCCAGCAGCCCCCATAGCGGGAGCATAGATACGCAGTATTTT
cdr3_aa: CASSPHSGSIDTQYF

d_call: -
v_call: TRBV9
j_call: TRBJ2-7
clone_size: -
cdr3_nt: TGTGCCAGCAGCGGAGTAAGACCCGAGCAGTACTTC
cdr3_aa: CASSGVRPEQYF

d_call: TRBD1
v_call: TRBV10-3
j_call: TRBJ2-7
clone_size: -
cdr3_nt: TGTGCATCCACCTTTGGACAGGGGGGCTACGAGCAGTACTTC
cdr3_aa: CASTFGQGGYEQYF

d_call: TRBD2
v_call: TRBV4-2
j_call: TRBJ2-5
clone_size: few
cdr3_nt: TGTGCCAGCAGCCAAGATGTGACTAGCGGTCAAGAGACCCAGTACTTC
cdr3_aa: CASSQDVTSGQETQYF

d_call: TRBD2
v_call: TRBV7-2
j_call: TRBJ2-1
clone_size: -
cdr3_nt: TGTGCCAGCAGCTTCGACATTAGCGGGAAAAATGAGCAGTTCTTC
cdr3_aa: CASSFDISGKNEQFF

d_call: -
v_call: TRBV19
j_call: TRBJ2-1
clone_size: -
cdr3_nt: TGTGCCAGTAGTACCACAGGCGAGCAGTTCTTC
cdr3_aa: CASSTTGEQFF

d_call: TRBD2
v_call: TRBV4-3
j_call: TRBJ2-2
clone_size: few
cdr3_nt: TGCGCCAGCAGCCAAGATGGGGGGGGGAACACCGGGGAGCTGTTTTTT
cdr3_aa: CASSQDGGGNTGELFF